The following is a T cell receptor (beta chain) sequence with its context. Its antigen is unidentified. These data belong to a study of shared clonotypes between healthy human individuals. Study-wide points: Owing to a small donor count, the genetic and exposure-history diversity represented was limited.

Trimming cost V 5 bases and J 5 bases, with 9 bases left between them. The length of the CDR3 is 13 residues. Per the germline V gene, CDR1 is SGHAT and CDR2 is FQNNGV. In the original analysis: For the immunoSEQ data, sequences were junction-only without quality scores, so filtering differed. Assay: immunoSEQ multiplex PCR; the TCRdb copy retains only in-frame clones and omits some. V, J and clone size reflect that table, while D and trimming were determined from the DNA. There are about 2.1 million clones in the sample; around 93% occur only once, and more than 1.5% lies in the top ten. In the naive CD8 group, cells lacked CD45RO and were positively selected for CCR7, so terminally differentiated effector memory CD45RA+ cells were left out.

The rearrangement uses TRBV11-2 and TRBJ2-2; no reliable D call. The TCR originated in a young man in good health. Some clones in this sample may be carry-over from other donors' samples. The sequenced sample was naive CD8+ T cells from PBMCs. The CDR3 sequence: CASSTLPTGELFF. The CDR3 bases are TGTGCCAGCAGCACCCTCCCAACCGGGGAGCTGTTTTTT.